Listed below are T cell receptor beta chains from one sample, sequenced in a study of T cell repertoires in cytomegalovirus infection. TCRdb re-called the reads with MiXCR, one entry per CDR3 protein. Counted here are 400,000 to 550,000 distinct CDR3 sequences, about 11% occurring once; the ten biggest clones make up about 9.4%. Sequenced input: PBMCs. The receptors were gathered from a human donor in good health (CMV status not recorded). Some clones in this sample may be carry-over from other donors' samples. Each CDR3 is given with its conserved first and last residue. A D gene is named only where the DNA matches it firmly. The size field is filled for only some rows; it gives once, few, many or a size class.

v_gene: TRBV5-1
d_gene: -
abundance: few
j_gene: TRBJ1-2
CDR3aa: CASSSGTREGYTF
CDR3nt: TGCGCCAGCAGCTCCGGGACTAGAGAGGGCTACACCTTC

v_gene: TRBV7-7
d_gene: TRBD2
abundance: many
j_gene: TRBJ2-1
CDR3aa: CASSFGSGLYNEQFF
CDR3nt: TGTGCTAGCAGCTTTGGTAGCGGGTTATACAATGAGCAGTTCTTC

v_gene: TRBV5-6
d_gene: -
abundance: few
j_gene: TRBJ2-1
CDR3aa: CASVLGGYSYNEQFF
CDR3nt: TGTGCCAGCGTCCTTGGGGGGTACTCCTACAATGAGCAGTTCTTC

v_gene: TRBV2
d_gene: -
abundance: many
j_gene: TRBJ1-2
CDR3aa: CASSYTQNYGYTF
CDR3nt: TGTGCCAGCAGTTACACACAAAACTATGGCTACACCTTC

v_gene: TRBV19
d_gene: TRBD2
abundance: -
j_gene: TRBJ2-7
CDR3aa: CASSTGLEDEQYF
CDR3nt: TGTGCCAGTAGTACGGGACTAGAGGACGAGCAGTACTTC

v_gene: TRBV28
d_gene: -
abundance: many
j_gene: TRBJ1-5
CDR3aa: CASGREFNQPQHF
CDR3nt: TGTGCCAGCGGGCGGGAGTTCAATCAGCCCCAGCATTTT

v_gene: TRBV6-2/TRBV6-3
d_gene: -
abundance: many
j_gene: TRBJ2-1
CDR3aa: CASSYFGLSYNEQFF
CDR3nt: TGTGCCAGCAGTTACTTCGGTCTGTCCTACAATGAGCAGTTCTTC

v_gene: TRBV29-1
d_gene: -
abundance: -
j_gene: TRBJ2-1
CDR3aa: CSVQAETKGSNEQFF
CDR3nt: TGCAGCGTCCAAGCCGAGACAAAAGGCAGCAATGAGCAGTTCTTC

v_gene: TRBV19
d_gene: TRBD1
abundance: many
j_gene: TRBJ1-5
CDR3aa: CASVRGQGVPQPQHF
CDR3nt: TGTGCCAGTGTCAGAGGACAGGGGGTTCCTCAGCCCCAGCATTTT

v_gene: TRBV3-1
d_gene: -
abundance: few
j_gene: TRBJ1-4
CDR3aa: CASSSQPEKLFF
CDR3nt: TGTGCCAGCAGCTCTCAACCCGAAAAACTGTTTTTT

v_gene: TRBV11-1
d_gene: -
abundance: many
j_gene: TRBJ2-5
CDR3aa: CASSLHATGAETQYF
CDR3nt: TGTGCCAGCAGCTTACATGCGACGGGTGCAGAGACCCAGTACTTC

v_gene: TRBV10-3
d_gene: -
abundance: -
j_gene: TRBJ2-6
CDR3aa: CAISVEAGANVLTF
CDR3nt: TGTGCCATCAGTGTTGAAGCTGGGGCCAACGTCCTGACTTTC

v_gene: TRBV5-1
d_gene: -
abundance: few
j_gene: TRBJ1-4
CDR3aa: CASAQGTTNEKLFF
CDR3nt: TGCGCCAGCGCGCAGGGAACGACTAATGAAAAACTGTTTTTT

v_gene: TRBV2
d_gene: -
abundance: -
j_gene: TRBJ1-1
CDR3aa: CARGGVNTEAFF
CDR3nt: TGTGCCAGGGGGGGCGTGAACACTGAAGCTTTCTTT

v_gene: TRBV10-3
d_gene: TRBD1
abundance: many
j_gene: TRBJ1-5
CDR3aa: CAISERSGGIQPQHF
CDR3nt: TGTGCCATCAGTGAGCGGTCAGGGGGGATTCAGCCCCAGCATTTT

v_gene: TRBV7-3
d_gene: TRBD2
abundance: many
j_gene: TRBJ2-7
CDR3aa: CASSSTAGRAKFWYEQYF
CDR3nt: TGTGCCAGCAGCTCCACCGCGGGGAGGGCTAAATTCTGGTACGAGCAGTACTTC

v_gene: TRBV20-1
d_gene: TRBD1
abundance: many
j_gene: TRBJ1-6
CDR3aa: CSARGGQGYSPLHF
CDR3nt: TGCAGTGCTAGAGGTGGACAGGGGTACTCACCCCTCCACTTT

v_gene: TRBV11-2
d_gene: -
abundance: many
j_gene: TRBJ2-3
CDR3aa: CASSLILPDTQYF
CDR3nt: TGTGCCAGCAGCTTAATTCTTCCAGATACGCAGTATTTT

v_gene: TRBV7-3
d_gene: TRBD1
abundance: few
j_gene: TRBJ1-1
CDR3aa: CASSSLQGQNTEAFF
CDR3nt: TGTGCCAGCAGCTCCCTACAGGGGCAGAACACTGAAGCTTTCTTT

v_gene: TRBV20-1
d_gene: -
abundance: few
j_gene: TRBJ2-5
CDR3aa: CSATGFGGQETQYF
CDR3nt: TGCAGTGCTACTGGGTTCGGGGGTCAAGAGACCCAGTACTTC

v_gene: TRBV20-1
d_gene: -
abundance: few
j_gene: TRBJ1-1
CDR3aa: CSVRPTGDEAFF
CDR3nt: TGCAGTGTGAGGCCGACTGGGGATGAAGCTTTCTTT

v_gene: TRBV6-1
d_gene: -
abundance: many
j_gene: TRBJ2-1
CDR3aa: CASRPDARPGNEQFF
CDR3nt: TGTGCCAGCAGACCCGACGCCCGACCGGGCAATGAGCAGTTCTTC

v_gene: TRBV6-2/TRBV6-3
d_gene: -
abundance: many
j_gene: TRBJ1-4
CDR3aa: CASSYSAPTFRISEKLFF
CDR3nt: TGTGCCAGCAGTTACTCGGCTCCGACATTTCGAATTTCGGAAAAACTGTTTTTT

v_gene: TRBV5-1
d_gene: -
abundance: few
j_gene: TRBJ2-7
CDR3aa: CASSFRTPSYEQYF
CDR3nt: TGCGCCAGCAGCTTTCGGACACCCTCCTACGAGCAGTACTTC

v_gene: TRBV20-1
d_gene: -
abundance: many
j_gene: TRBJ1-5
CDR3aa: CSAPGRHNQPQHF
CDR3nt: TGCAGTGCACCGGGACGGCACAATCAGCCCCAGCATTTT

v_gene: TRBV4-2
d_gene: -
abundance: many
j_gene: TRBJ2-7
CDR3aa: CASSQAPARREQYF
CDR3nt: TGTGCCAGCAGCCAAGCACCGGCCCGCCGCGAGCAGTACTTC

v_gene: TRBV4-2
d_gene: TRBD2
abundance: many
j_gene: TRBJ2-1
CDR3aa: CASSQGGLASNNEQFF
CDR3nt: TGTGCCAGCAGCCAAGGGGGACTAGCGTCTAACAATGAGCAGTTCTTC

v_gene: TRBV6-1
d_gene: -
abundance: many
j_gene: TRBJ2-5
CDR3aa: CASSEEAGQETQYF
CDR3nt: TGTGCCAGCAGTGAAGAAGCGGGTCAAGAGACCCAGTACTTC

v_gene: TRBV7-8
d_gene: -
abundance: many
j_gene: TRBJ2-7
CDR3aa: CASSLRGNNYEQYF
CDR3nt: TGTGCCAGCAGCCTCAGGGGCAACAACTACGAGCAGTACTTC

v_gene: TRBV29-1
d_gene: TRBD2
abundance: once
j_gene: TRBJ2-1
CDR3aa: CSVDGGSVNEQFF
CDR3nt: TGCAGCGTTGACGGCGGGAGTGTCAATGAGCAGTTCTTC

v_gene: TRBV11-2
d_gene: -
abundance: -
j_gene: TRBJ1-4
CDR3aa: CASSPVTGSGEKLFF
CDR3nt: TGTGCCAGCAGCCCAGTGACCGGTTCGGGTGAAAAACTGTTTTTT

v_gene: TRBV25-1
d_gene: TRBD2
abundance: many
j_gene: TRBJ2-7
CDR3aa: CASTSGYEQYF
CDR3nt: TGTGCCAGCACTAGCGGCTACGAGCAGTACTTC

v_gene: TRBV19
d_gene: TRBD1
abundance: -
j_gene: TRBJ2-4
CDR3aa: CASSKSIATGALRGNIQYF
CDR3nt: TGTGCCAGTAGTAAGAGCATCGCCACAGGGGCCCTGAGGGGAAACATTCAGTACTTC